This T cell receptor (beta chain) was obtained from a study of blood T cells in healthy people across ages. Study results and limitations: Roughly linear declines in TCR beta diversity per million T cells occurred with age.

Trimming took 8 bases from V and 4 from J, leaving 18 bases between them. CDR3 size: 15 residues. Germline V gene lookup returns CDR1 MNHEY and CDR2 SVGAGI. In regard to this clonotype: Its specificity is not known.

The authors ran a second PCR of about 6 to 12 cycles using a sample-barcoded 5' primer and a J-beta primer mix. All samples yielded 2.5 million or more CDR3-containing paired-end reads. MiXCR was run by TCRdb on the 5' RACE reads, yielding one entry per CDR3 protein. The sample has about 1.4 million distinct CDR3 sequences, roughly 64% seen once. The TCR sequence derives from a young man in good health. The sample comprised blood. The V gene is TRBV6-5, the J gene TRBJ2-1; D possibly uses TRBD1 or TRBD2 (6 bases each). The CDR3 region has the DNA TGTGCCAGCCGGGGGAGAGCTGGGACATACAATGAGCAGTTCTTC. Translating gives CASRGRAGTYNEQFF.